The 3 T cell receptor beta chains below were found in one sample sequenced in a study of cytomegalovirus exposure and HLA in healthy donors. With 60 Vbeta and 13 Jbeta primers, the PCR was carried out. The repertoire was sequenced with immunoSEQ multiplex PCR; TCRdb's copy has only in-frame clones and lacks some. The sample holds about 190,000 clones, almost 75% seen once. Input material: PBMCs. Every receptor here comes from a woman in her 30s in good health and CMV-seropositive.

The gene calls are TRBV28 and TRBJ2-3, with 8 positions matching TRBD2. This CDR3 has 19 residues. From germline, CDR1 is MDHEN and CDR2 SYDVKM. Trimming at V came to 5 bases and at J to 3 bases, leaving 19 bases not matched to a gene. This CDR3 is CASSPGTGYTSGGTDTQYF. The CDR3 DNA sequence: TGTGCCAGCAGTCCCGGGACGGGATATACTAGCGGAGGTACAGATACGCAGTATTTT.

This clone was observed a handful of times. V and J are TRBV5-1 and TRBJ2-3; 8 nucleotides line up with TRBD2. Germline V gives CDR1 SGHRS, CDR2 YFSETQ. The trim removed 2 bases at V and 2 bases at J, leaving 7 bases unmatched. This CDR3 comprises 16 residues. Written as DNA, the CDR3 is TGCGCCAGCAGCTTAAGGGCGGGAGGCTCCACAGATACGCAGTATTTT. Translating it yields CASSLRAGGSTDTQYF. The full variable domain, in which reference TRBV5-1 and TRBJ2-3 provide the parts outside the CDR3, is KAGVTQTPRYLIKTRGQQVTLSCSPISGHRSVSWYQQTPGQGLQFLFEYFSETQRNKGNFPGRFSGRQFSNSRSEMNVSTLELGDSALYLCASSLRAGGSTDTQYFGPGTRLTVL.

The chain has TRBV28 and TRBJ2-3; D is unclear. The CDR3 has 16 amino acids. Germline loops: CDR1 MDHEN, CDR2 SYDVKM. The V and J ends lost 5 bases and 0 bases respectively, with 15 bases between them. The chain's CDR3 is CASSPDYFSSTDTQYF. In DNA, the CDR3 is TGTGCCAGCAGTCCCGATTACTTTTCTAGCACAGATACGCAGTATTTT.